Presented here are 29 T cell receptor beta chains from one specimen sequenced in a study of blood T cell repertoires in COVID-19. Assay: immunoSEQ multiplex PCR; the TCRdb copy retains only in-frame clones and omits some. The table records 200,000 to 250,000 clones, around 82% of them present only once. Sequencing was carried out using peripheral blood. All receptors derive from a woman aged 70 to 79 with acute or convalescent COVID-19.

This clone came up once. The rearrangement uses TRBV5-6 and TRBJ2-7, with TRBD1 matching 10 bases. CDR1 and CDR2 (germline): SGHDT, YYEEEE. The CDR3 is 15 amino acids. The trim removed 4 bases at V and 2 bases at J, leaving 6 bases unmatched. The CDR3 loop reads CASSRDRGLPYEQYF. As DNA, the CDR3 is TGTGCCAGCAGCAGGGACAGGGGCTTGCCCTACGAGCAGTACTTC.

The chain links TRBV19 to TRBJ1-5; 8 bases map to TRBD1. This CDR3 has 18 amino acids. Losses at the gene ends were 5 bases for V and 2 bases for J; bases not matched to a gene: 14. Looked up from germline, CDR1 is LNHDA and CDR2 is SQIVND (reference sequence). The CDR3 spells CASSQRQGLVLGNQPQHF. The CDR3 DNA reads as TGTGCCAGTAGTCAAAGACAGGGGCTGGTACTAGGCAATCAGCCCCAGCATTTT.

V gene TRBV7-2 combines with J gene TRBJ2-1; 11 nucleotides agree with TRBD2. V was pared by 5 bases and J by 1 base, with 4 bases of the junction left unmatched. Germline CDR1 and CDR2: SGHTA and FQGNSA. This CDR3 comprises 16 residues. In nucleotides, the CDR3 is TGTGCCAGCAGCCAGGGACTAGCGGCTTCCTACAATGAGCAGTTCTTC. Translating gives CASSQGLAASYNEQFF. Supplemented by reference TRBV7-2 and TRBJ2-1, the full variable domain reads GAGVSQSPSNKVTEKGKDVELRCDPISGHTALYWYRQSLGQGLEFLIYFQGNSAPDKSGLPSDRFSAERTGGSVSTLTIQRTQQEDSAVYLCASSQGLAASYNEQFFGPGTRLTVL.

This clone was seen only once. The chain couples TRBV5-6 to TRBJ1-1; 7 bases agree with TRBD1. Trimming took 1 base from V and 9 from J; bases not matched to a gene: 9. CDR3 length equals 14 residues. Germline-derived CDR1 and CDR2 are SGHDT and YYEEEE. CDR3: CASSLLAGGRKAFF. The CDR3 bases are TGTGCCAGCAGCTTGCTGGCAGGGGGACGGAAAGCTTTCTTT.

The genes are TRBV2 and TRBJ2-5; 7 bases match TRBD1. After removal of 7 bases from V and 2 bases from J, the junction contained 7 bases not matched to a gene. CDR1 is SNHLY, CDR2 FYNNEI, per germline. The CDR3 sequence is 14 residues long. The CDR3 DNA follows: TGTGCCAGCAATCCCGACAGGGCTCAAGAGACCCAGTACTTC. This sequence encodes CASNPDRAQETQYF.

The chain couples TRBV15 to TRBJ1-6, with TRBD1 matching over 7 bases. The V segment lost 4 bases and the J segment 4 bases; nucleotides outside the gene matches: 4. The germline CDR1 and CDR2 sequences are LNHNV and YYDKDF (reference sequence). This CDR3 spans 15 amino acids. CDR3 region: CATSTRQGYNSPLHF. The CDR3, as DNA: TGTGCCACCAGCACCCGACAGGGTTATAATTCACCCCTCCACTTT.

The chain carries TRBV5-6 and TRBJ2-7, with TRBD1 matching 11 bases. The CDR3 loop spans 16 amino acids. CDR1 is SGHDT, CDR2 YYEEEE, per germline. The trim removed 4 bases at V and 2 bases at J, leaving 8 bases unmatched. CDR3 loop: CASSVGQGVKPYEQYF. In DNA form, the CDR3 reads TGTGCCAGCAGCGTGGGACAGGGGGTGAAACCCTACGAGCAGTACTTC.

The V and J genes are TRBV10-3 and TRBJ2-1; perhaps TRBD1 as D (6 bases). With 6 bases removed from V and 5 bases from J, the gap between germline ends came to 11 bases. This CDR3 is 13 amino acids long. Germline V gives CDR1 ENHRY, CDR2 SYGVKD. The CDR3 DNA sequence: TGTGCCATCAGCCAGGACAGCAACAATGAGCAGTTCTTC. It encodes CAISQDSNNEQFF.

V usage is TRBV2 and J usage is TRBJ2-1; D may be TRBD2 (6 bases). The V end was cut by 8 bases, the J end by 5 bases, with 16 bases between. The CDR3 consists of 14 residues. Germline CDR1 reads SNHLY; CDR2 reads FYNNEI. The CDR3 region is CASSERRENNEQFF. CDR3 DNA: TGTGCCAGCTCCGAGCGGCGGGAAAACAATGAGCAGTTCTTC.

This clone has just a few counts. The J gene is TRBJ1-1, the V gene TRBV5-1, with 7 bases aligning to TRBD1. This CDR3 is built from 15 residues. The germline V gene has CDR1 SGHRS and CDR2 YFSETQ. V trimming: 7 bases; J trimming: 1 base; junction bases outside the gene matches: 10. The CDR3 nucleotides are TGCGCCAGCCGTTCCTGGGGACAGCCGAACACTGAAGCTTTCTTT. This codes for CASRSWGQPNTEAFF.

This chain links TRBV30 with TRBJ1-2; D remains ambiguous. V lost 5 bases and J 4 bases, leaving 17 bases between the germline ends. Looked up from germline, CDR1 is GTSNPN and CDR2 is SVGIG (reference sequence). CDR3 length equals 14 residues. This CDR3 is CAWGYRPGSYGYTF. The DNA for the CDR3 is TGTGCCTGGGGATATAGACCGGGGAGCTATGGCTACACCTTC. The variable domain in full, with the rest retrieved from reference TRBV30 and TRBJ1-2, is SQTIHQWPATLVQPVGSPLSLECTVEGTSNPNLYWYRQAAGRGLQLLFYSVGIGQISSEVPQNLSASRPQDRQFILSSKKLLLSDSGFYLCAWGYRPGSYGYTFGSGTRLTVV.

The chain has TRBV30 and TRBJ1-1, with 7 bases lining up with TRBD1. The CDR3 is 13 residues long. In germline, CDR1 is GTSNPN, CDR2 SVGIG (reference sequence). Trimming cost V 5 bases and J 1 base; bases outside gene matches: 4. The CDR3 DNA sequence: TGTGCCTGGTTCAGGGGGAAGAACACTGAAGCTTTCTTT. Protein: CAWFRGKNTEAFF.

V and J are TRBV19 and TRBJ2-5; TRBD1 matches at 9 bases. Germline V gene data show CDR1 as LNHDA and CDR2 as SQIVND (reference sequence). This CDR3 has 15 amino acids. J gave up 0 bases and V 5 bases, and 4 bases lay outside the gene matches. CDR3 sequence: CASSPWTGDQETQYF. The CDR3 region has the DNA TGTGCCAGTAGTCCTTGGACAGGGGACCAAGAGACCCAGTACTTC. Together with reference TRBV19 and TRBJ2-5, the CDR3 gives the full variable domain: DGGITQSPKYLFRKEGQNVTLSCEQNLNHDAMYWYRQDPGQGLRLIYYSQIVNDFQKGDIAEGYSVSREKKESFPLTVTSAQKNPTAFYLCASSPWTGDQETQYFGPGTRLLVL.

The chain combines TRBV10-3 with TRBJ2-7, with a possible D match to TRBD2 (5 bases). The CDR3 contains 15 residues. Germline V gene lookup returns CDR1 ENHRY and CDR2 SYGVKD. V was cut by 6 bases and J by 4 bases, with 19 bases left in between. The CDR3 protein is CAISPSGKQNYEQYF. The DNA of the CDR3 is TGTGCCATCAGCCCCTCGGGGAAGCAAAATTACGAGCAGTACTTC.

The rearrangement joins TRBV27 to TRBJ2-1, with a weak D call TRBD2 (5 bases). Germline CDR1 MNHEY, CDR2 SMNVEV (reference sequence). This CDR3 comprises 13 residues. Trimming cost V 5 bases and J 9 bases, with 14 bases left between them. The DNA of the CDR3 is TGTGCCAGCAGTAACAACATACTAGTTGAGCAGTTCTTC. Residues: CASSNNILVEQFF.

The V gene is TRBV12-3 or TRBV12-4, the J gene TRBJ2-1, with a tentative D call TRBD1 (6 bases). V gave up 5 bases and J gave up 6 bases, with 11 bases separating them. This CDR3 is built from 13 residues. The CDR3 is CASSTGTPNEQFF. The CDR3 DNA follows: TGTGCCAGCAGTACCGGGACACCCAATGAGCAGTTCTTC.

This clone occurred once. The J gene is TRBJ1-3, the V gene TRBV28; TRBD1 agrees at 7 bases. With V trimmed by 6 bases and J by 0 bases, 5 bases remained unmatched. Germline V gives CDR1 MDHEN, CDR2 SYDVKM. This CDR3 is 15 amino acids long. In DNA, the CDR3 is TGTGCCAGCAGCCGGGGGACAGTCTCTGGAAACACCATATATTTT. The encoded protein is CASSRGTVSGNTIYF. The whole variable domain, remainder taken from reference TRBV28 and TRBJ1-3, is DVKVTQSSRYLVKRTGEKVFLECVQDMDHENMFWYRQDPGLGLRLIYFSYDVKMKEKGDIPEGYSVSREKKERFSLILESASTNQTSMYLCASSRGTVSGNTIYFGEGSWLTVV.

The chain couples TRBV7-8 to TRBJ2-7; 9 bases align to TRBD2. The CDR3 is 15 amino acids. The germline CDR1 and CDR2 sequences are SGHVS and FQNEAQ. After removal of 7 bases from V and 2 bases from J, the junction contained 9 bases not matched to a gene. CDR3: CASTRGSSGTYEQYF. The CDR3 bases are TGTGCCAGCACCAGGGGGTCTAGCGGGACCTACGAGCAGTACTTC.

This clone was recorded only once. V and J are TRBV19 and TRBJ1-4; 7 positions match TRBD1. Germline CDR1 and CDR2: LNHDA and SQIVND (reference sequence). The length of the CDR3 is 16 residues. V shed 4 bases, J shed 7 bases, and the junction held 12 bases outside the gene matches. The CDR3 loop reads CASSTTWDSGFEKLFF. In DNA, the CDR3 is TGTGCCAGTAGTACAACCTGGGACAGCGGTTTTGAAAAACTGTTTTTT.

Remarks on this clone: The identical CDR3 is also encoded by other nucleotide sequences in the sample. V and J are TRBV7-2 and TRBJ2-1, with 7 bases fitting TRBD1. Trimming cost V 2 bases and J 7 bases; bases outside gene matches: 2. CDR1 is SGHTA, CDR2 FQGNSA, per germline. The CDR3 totals 13 residues. The chain's CDR3 is CASSLLQGNEQFF. The CDR3 DNA sequence: TGTGCCAGCAGCTTATTACAGGGGAATGAGCAGTTCTTC.

This clone was picked up one time. The CDR3 DNA reads TGCAGCCCTCAGGGGAACACTGAAGCTTTCTTT. It codes for CSPQGNTEAFF. The chain recombines TRBV20-1 with TRBJ1-1; D perhaps matches TRBD1 (5 bases). Germline loops: CDR1 DFQATT, CDR2 SNEGSKA (reference sequence). CDR3 length: 11 amino acids.

The J gene is TRBJ1-3, the V gene TRBV19, with unresolved D. This CDR3 region has 13 residues. V was trimmed by 5 bases and J by 5 bases, leaving 10 bases between them. Germline-derived CDR1 and CDR2 are LNHDA and SQIVND (reference sequence). CDR3: CASSSDIRNTIYF. The CDR3 region has the DNA TGTGCCAGTAGTTCCGACATTAGAAACACCATATATTTT.

This chain uses TRBV9 with TRBJ2-7; tentative D call: TRBD2 (6 bases). V lost 0 bases and J 3 bases, leaving 16 bases between the germline ends. The CDR3 runs to 16 residues. Per germline, CDR1 SGDLS and CDR2 YYNGEE. CDR3 sequence: CASSVESTGAGYEQYF. The CDR3 nucleotides read TGTGCCAGCAGCGTAGAGTCCACGGGAGCTGGCTACGAGCAGTACTTC.

The chain is built from TRBV5-1 and TRBJ2-1; 7 nucleotides align to TRBD2. The CDR3 sequence is 15 residues long. Germline assignment: CDR1 SGHRS and CDR2 YFSETQ. Losses at the gene ends were 0 bases for V and 6 bases for J; bases not matched to a gene: 6. The CDR3 bases are TGCGCCAGCAGCTTGGTGGCGGGAGAAGTCAATGAGCAGTTCTTC. It is translated as CASSLVAGEVNEQFF.

The J gene is TRBJ2-7, the V gene TRBV5-4; possible D gene TRBD2, 7 bases. The CDR3 is 16 residues long. V lost 1 base to trimming and J lost 3 bases, with 17 bases between them. From germline, CDR1 is SGHNT and CDR2 YYREEE (reference sequence). CDR3 amino acids: CASSLRGGGINYEQYF. DNA for the CDR3: TGTGCCAGCAGCTTGAGAGGCGGGGGCATCAACTACGAGCAGTACTTC.

The rearrangement uses TRBV27 and TRBJ2-2; a possible D gene is TRBD2 (5 bases). CDR1 and CDR2 from the germline V gene are MNHEY and SMNVEV (reference sequence). V dropped 3 bases and J dropped 6 bases, with 14 bases sitting between them. The CDR3 has 15 residues. The CDR3 is CASSFSGRVPGELFF. CDR3 nucleotide sequence: TGTGCCAGCAGTTTCAGTGGGAGAGTTCCCGGGGAGCTGTTTTTT.

The chain couples TRBV3-1 (or the pseudogene TRBV3-2) to TRBJ2-1; 8 bases are shared with TRBD2. Germline CDR1 and CDR2: LGHDT and YNNKEL (reference sequence). The CDR3 totals 13 residues. Trimming took 5 bases from V and 7 from J; bases not matched to a gene: 4. This chain's CDR3 is CASSDRLANEQFF. CDR3 nucleotide sequence: TGTGCCAGCAGCGATCGACTAGCGAATGAGCAGTTCTTC.

This clone was seen more than once but under ten times. CDR3 sequence: CASRATGANYGYTF. Here the CDR3 DNA reads TGTGCCAGCAGGGCGACAGGGGCTAACTATGGCTACACCTTC. This sequence joins TRBV27 and TRBJ1-2; TRBD1 matches at 8 bases. Germline-derived CDR1 and CDR2 are MNHEY and SMNVEV (reference sequence). CDR3 size: 14 residues. J was trimmed by 0 bases and V by 6 bases; bases with no gene match: 3.

This chain joins TRBV29-1 and TRBJ2-1; TRBD2 aligns across 10 bases. Germline CDR1 and CDR2: SQVTM and ANQGSEA. CDR3 length: 14 amino acids. V was pared by 7 bases and J by 6 bases, with 9 bases of the junction left unmatched. In DNA form, the CDR3 reads TGCAGCGCCGCGCCGCTAGCGGGAGTCAATGAGCAGTTCTTC. Translated, it gives CSAAPLAGVNEQFF.